This TCR beta chain was documented in a study of neurological immune-mediated disorders. The germline V and J ends were trimmed by 4 bases and 4 bases, with 15 bases remaining between them. CDR1 and CDR2 (germline): SGHRS, YFSETQ. The CDR3 is 15 residues long. This clonotype was recorded many times. TCRdb redid the calling of the 5' RACE reads with MiXCR, one entry per CDR3 protein. The sample comprises some 83,000 distinct CDR3 sequences, 2.6% of which are singletons, and roughly 1.2% rests with the top ten. This TCR was recovered from a woman aged 30 to 39 with multiple sclerosis. The chain carries TRBV5-1 and TRBJ2-1; a weak D match, TRBD2 (6 bases). What was sequenced was PBMCs. The CDR3: CASSGILADYNEQFF. CDR3 in DNA: TGCGCCAGCAGCGGAATACTAGCTGATTACAATGAGCAGTTCTTC.